Below, 29 T cell receptor beta chains from the same sample are listed, as sequenced in a study of blood T cell repertoires in COVID-19. Using immunoSEQ multiplex PCR, the repertoire was profiled, and TCRdb retains in-frame clones only, with some absent. The table has around 110,000 clones, roughly 90% seen once. The sample was peripheral blood. The receptors were gathered from a man aged 40-55 years with active or convalescent COVID-19.

This clone came up a few times. This chain connects TRBV4-1 to TRBJ1-1, with D tentatively TRBD1 (6 bases). Germline CDR1 reads MGHRA; CDR2 reads YSYEKL. CDR3 length: 14 amino acids. Deletions cut 0 bases from V and 4 bases from J, with 9 bases between. CDR3 DNA sequence: TGCGCCAGCAGCCAAGATAGGGGGGGCACTGAAGCTTTCTTT. Protein: CASSQDRGGTEAFF.

The V and J genes are TRBV5-6 and TRBJ1-2; TRBD1 agrees at 7 bases. This CDR3 comprises 15 residues. The J segment lost 1 base and the V segment lost 3 bases, leaving 6 bases of the junction unmatched. Germline assignment: CDR1 SGHDT and CDR2 YYEEEE. CDR3 DNA: TGTGCCAGCAGCTCCCTAGACAGGGTTAACTATGGCTACACCTTC. It translates to CASSSLDRVNYGYTF.

The chain has TRBV28 and TRBJ2-3; D not certain. CDR1 MDHEN and CDR2 SYDVKM come from the germline V gene. V lost 6 bases, J lost 3 bases, and 7 bases lay in between. The CDR3 has 12 amino acids. CDR3 in amino acids: CASSYLTDTQYF. The CDR3 coding sequence is TGTGCCAGCAGCTATCTTACAGATACGCAGTATTTT.

The J gene is TRBJ2-6, the V gene TRBV30; the D gene is possibly TRBD1 (6 bases). Germline CDR1 reads GTSNPN; CDR2 reads SVGIG (reference sequence). Trimming cost V 8 bases and J 3 bases, with 17 bases left between them. This CDR3 has 15 residues. The CDR3 DNA is TGTGCCCGAACAGGGACCCCGTTTGGGGCCAACGTCCTGACTTTC. Translating gives CARTGTPFGANVLTF.

The V gene is TRBV6-5, the J gene TRBJ1-2; the D gene is possibly TRBD1 (6 bases). Germline-derived CDR1 and CDR2 are MNHEY and SVGAGI. The CDR3 contains 13 residues. With 8 bases removed from V and 2 bases from J, the gap between germline ends came to 12 bases. CDR3 protein: CASLGGANYGYTF. CDR3 sequence (DNA): TGTGCCAGCCTAGGGGGTGCGAACTATGGCTACACCTTC.

The V call is TRBV10-1, the J call TRBJ2-1; possible D gene TRBD2, 5 bases. Trimming removed 2 bases from V and 9 bases from J, with 5 bases in between. The CDR3 length is 11 residues. Germline CDR1 WNHNN, CDR2 SYGVQD (reference sequence). CDR3 sequence: CASSEAGEQFF. The CDR3 DNA follows: TGCGCCAGCAGTGAGGCGGGTGAGCAGTTCTTC.

The table lists this clone with a few counts. The chain links TRBV16 to TRBJ2-2; D is unclear. CDR1 is KGHSY and CDR2 is FQNENV in the germline V gene. The CDR3 is 12 amino acids. Between the trimmed V and J ends, which lost 1 base and 11 bases, there was a span of 8 bases. The CDR3 DNA follows: TGTGCCAGCAGCCAATTCCTAGGAGAGCTGTTTTTT. Translating it yields CASSQFLGELFF.

The CDR3 DNA follows: TGCAGTGCTAGTGACAGATTCGATCCCGGGGAGCTGTTTTTT. Residues: CSASDRFDPGELFF. The rearrangement joins TRBV20-1 to TRBJ2-2; the D gene is possibly TRBD1 (5 bases). Per germline, CDR1 DFQATT and CDR2 SNEGSKA (reference sequence). Deletions cut 3 bases from V and 6 bases from J, with 14 bases between. This CDR3 comprises 14 residues.

This clone was counted only a few times. The V and J genes are TRBV7-8 and TRBJ1-5; a weak D match, TRBD1 (5 bases). CDR3 length equals 14 residues. The germline V gene has CDR1 SGHVS and CDR2 FQNEAQ. Trimming took 5 bases from V and 7 from J, leaving 15 bases between them. This CDR3 reads CASSPTRRGQPQHF. For the CDR3, the DNA is TGTGCCAGCAGCCCGACCCGGAGGGGACAGCCCCAGCATTTT.

The chain joins TRBV6-4 to TRBJ2-3; 8 bases fit TRBD1. The CDR3 totals 15 residues. Germline CDR1 and CDR2: MRHNA and SNTAGT. V dropped 5 bases and J dropped 2; count of bases not matched to a gene: 6. The CDR3 is CASSRTGSITDTQYF. CDR3 nucleotide sequence: TGTGCCAGCAGTCGGACAGGGTCAATCACAGATACGCAGTATTTT.

The chain combines TRBV19 with TRBJ1-2; D possibly corresponds to TRBD1 (6 bases). CDR1 and CDR2 from the germline V gene are LNHDA and SQIVND (reference sequence). The CDR3 spans 15 residues. Trimming removed 5 bases at V and 1 base at J, with 14 bases between. The CDR3 reads CASSAAPGVNYGYTF. Here the CDR3 DNA reads TGTGCCAGTAGTGCAGCCCCAGGGGTTAACTATGGCTACACCTTC.

This clone was detected once. The chain employs TRBV30 and TRBJ2-7; TRBD2 agrees at 7 bases. CDR3 size: 14 residues. In germline, CDR1 is GTSNPN, CDR2 SVGIG (reference sequence). V lost 2 bases and J lost 0; bases outside the gene matches: 4. The DNA for the CDR3 is TGTGCCTGGAGTCGGGACTATAGCTCCTACGAGCAGTACTTC. This translates into CAWSRDYSSYEQYF.

CDR3 in amino acids: CASSPIGQGGTEAFF. DNA of the CDR3: TGTGCCAGCTCACCAATAGGACAGGGCGGTACTGAAGCTTTCTTT. The chain couples TRBV18 to TRBJ1-1; 8 bases are a match to TRBD1. CDR3 length equals 15 residues. After removal of 2 bases from V and 5 bases from J, the junction contained 7 bases not matched to a gene. Germline CDR1 KGHSH, CDR2 LQKENI.

For the CDR3, the DNA is TGTGCCAGCCTAGGGGGTTATGCATTAAATGAGCAGTTCTTC. Its translation: CASLGGYALNEQFF. The genes are TRBV6-6 and TRBJ2-1; TRBD1 is a possible D gene (6 bases). The CDR3 sequence is 14 residues long. Trimming stripped 8 bases from V and 7 bases from J, with 18 bases between. Germline assignment: CDR1 MNHNY and CDR2 SVGAGI (reference sequence).

This clone was detected a few times. The chain recombines TRBV2 with TRBJ2-5; 7 nucleotides align to TRBD2. CDR1 and CDR2 (germline): SNHLY, FYNNEI. Trimming cost V 3 bases and J 1 base; bases outside gene matches: 5. The CDR3 covers 15 residues. The DNA of the CDR3 is TGTGCCAGCAGTGATGAAGCGGGGATCCAAGAGACCCAGTACTTC. It yields the protein CASSDEAGIQETQYF.

J is TRBJ1-1 and V is TRBV12-3 or TRBV12-4, with D uncertain. The length of the CDR3 is 13 residues. V was trimmed by 7 bases and J by 4 bases, leaving 13 bases between them. CDR3 in DNA: TGTGCCAGCAACGGATATGAGGGCACTGAAGCTTTCTTT. Its protein product is CASNGYEGTEAFF.

The chain recombines TRBV2 with TRBJ2-5; D unclear. V was pared by 6 bases and J by 1 base, with 3 bases between. The CDR3 runs 11 residues. Germline values: CDR1 SNHLY, CDR2 FYNNEI. CDR3 residues: CASRAQETQYF. The CDR3 nucleotides read TGTGCCAGCAGGGCCCAAGAGACCCAGTACTTC.

This clone was detected once. Other DNA sequences of this sample code for an identical CDR3. V usage is TRBV6-4 and J usage is TRBJ1-1; 10 positions match TRBD1. This CDR3 spans 14 amino acids. J lost 0 bases, V lost 6 bases, and 1 base had no gene match. Germline CDR1 and CDR2: MRHNA and SNTAGT. CDR3 sequence reads: CASRGQGLNTEAFF. The CDR3 nucleotides read TGTGCCAGCAGGGGACAGGGGTTGAACACTGAAGCTTTCTTT.

The rearrangement uses TRBV7-2 and TRBJ1-3, with D possibly TRBD1 on 6 matching bases. Germline CDR1 SGHTA, CDR2 FQGNSA. The CDR3 has 16 residues. Trimming pared 3 bases from V and 0 bases from J, leaving 12 bases between. This CDR3 is CASSFQGQLSGNTIYF. In nucleotides, the CDR3 is TGTGCCAGCAGCTTTCAAGGACAGCTCTCTGGAAACACCATATATTTT.

The V gene is TRBV2, the J gene TRBJ2-5, with TRBD1 matching over 10 bases. V shed 3 bases and J 4 bases; nucleotides not matched to a gene: 8. The germline V gene has CDR1 SNHLY and CDR2 FYNNEI. The CDR3 runs to 16 residues. DNA of the CDR3: TGTGCCAGCAGTGAGGGACAGGGGTTGTATTCAGAGACCCAGTACTTC. It codes for CASSEGQGLYSETQYF.

This sequence joins TRBV6-2 or TRBV6-3 and TRBJ2-5; D might be TRBD2 (5 bases). Germline values: CDR1 MNHEY, CDR2 SVGEGT. The CDR3 length is 17 residues. Trimming took 4 bases from V and 5 from J, leaving 23 bases between them. In DNA form, the CDR3 reads TGTGCCAGCAGTTCCAATCTCAAGGCGGGCGCGGCGGAGACCCAGTACTTC. This gives the protein CASSSNLKAGAAETQYF.

Sample share makes this clone medium-sized. The chain joins TRBV4-1 to TRBJ1-5; 8 bases are a match to TRBD1. J was trimmed by 4 bases and V by 0 bases; bases with no gene match: 5. This CDR3 is built from 16 residues. The germline V gene has CDR1 MGHRA and CDR2 YSYEKL. Here the CDR3 reads CASSQEAGTGNQPQHF. For the CDR3, the DNA is TGCGCCAGCAGCCAAGAGGCCGGGACAGGTAATCAGCCCCAGCATTTT.

Details on this clone: One end of the junction fails to match germline, which may point to a read error. The rearrangement links TRBV5-4 to TRBJ1-2; weak D call: TRBD1 (5 bases). CDR1 is SGHNT and CDR2 is YYREEE in the germline V gene (reference sequence). The CDR3 runs to 13 residues. The CDR3 nucleotides are TGTGCCAGCAGCTTGGCAGGGAACTCTGGCTACACCTTC. This sequence encodes CASSLAGNSGYTF.

This chain joins TRBV24-1 and TRBJ1-3; D is undetermined. The CDR3 length is 15 residues. Between the trimmed V and J ends, which lost 3 bases and 0 bases, there was a span of 8 bases. Germline V gene sequence: CDR1 KGHDR, CDR2 SFDVKD. CDR3 sequence (DNA): TGTGCCACCAGTGATGTGGGGAGCTCTGGAAACACCATATATTTT. This encodes CATSDVGSSGNTIYF.

The chain carries TRBV9 and TRBJ1-4; D is undetermined. The CDR3 runs to 16 residues. Germline-derived CDR1 and CDR2 are SGDLS and YYNGEE. V was clipped by 2 bases and J by 5 bases, with 16 bases between them. The CDR3 DNA sequence: TGTGCCAGCAGCGTTGGTATCGACAACTTAAATGAAAAACTGTTTTTT. Its protein product is CASSVGIDNLNEKLFF. Variable domain in full (rest from reference TRBV9 and TRBJ1-4): DSGVTQTPKHLITATGQRVTLRCSPRSGDLSVYWYQQSLDQGLQFLIQYYNGEERAKGNILERFSAQQFPDLHSELNLSSLELGDSALYFCASSVGIDNLNEKLFFGSGTQLSVL.

The chain is built from TRBV6-2 or TRBV6-3 and TRBJ2-1; 10 bases map to TRBD2. The V gene's germline CDR1 is MNHEY and CDR2 SVGEGT. Trimming removed 4 bases from V and 3 bases from J; junction bases left unmatched: 3. This CDR3 spans 15 amino acids. This CDR3 reads CASSLAGGIYNEQFF. Here the CDR3 DNA reads TGTGCCAGCAGTTTAGCGGGAGGCATCTACAATGAGCAGTTCTTC.

This rearrangement joins TRBV5-4 to TRBJ1-2; unclear D gene. Germline V CDR1 and CDR2: SGHNT, YYREEE (reference sequence). The CDR3 is 13 amino acids. Trimming stripped 0 bases from V and 4 bases from J, with 7 bases between. CDR3 bases: TGTGCCAGCAGCTTGGGAGAGCCCTATGGCTACACCTTC. Translation gives CASSLGEPYGYTF.

V usage is TRBV10-3 and J usage is TRBJ2-2; D may be TRBD2 (5 bases). V was clipped by 5 bases and J by 5 bases, with 18 bases between them. Germline-derived CDR1 and CDR2 are ENHRY and SYGVKD. This CDR3 contains 16 residues. The chain's CDR3 is CAISMSEGDRTGELFF. In DNA, the CDR3 is TGTGCCATCAGTATGTCTGAGGGAGATAGGACCGGGGAGCTGTTTTTT.

The chain employs TRBV19 and TRBJ1-2; TRBD1 matches 11 bases. V was clipped by 4 bases and J by 6 bases; unmatched bases: 4. Germline V gene sequence: CDR1 LNHDA, CDR2 SQIVND (reference sequence). The CDR3 runs 14 residues. In DNA form, the CDR3 reads TGTGCCAGTAGTAGGGCGGACAGGGGGCATGGCTACACCTTC. The encoded protein is CASSRADRGHGYTF.